These T cell receptor beta chains were read from a single sample in a study of blood T cell repertoires in COVID-19. The table came from immunoSEQ multiplex PCR; TCRdb's copy has only in-frame clones and leaves some out. The sample lists under 300,000 clones, roughly nine tenths occurring once. Sequenced: peripheral blood. The receptors originated from a woman under 40 with COVID-19, enrolled during active disease. Each CDR3 is given with its conserved first and last residue. The order of the fields is clone size, D gene, J gene, V gene, CDR3 DNA, CDR3 protein. The D gene is left open where the match is weak. Clone size is given for some rows only: seen once, a few or many times, or a class if the clone is expanded.

- | TRBD1 | TRBJ1-5 | TRBV6-5 | TGTGCCAGCAGTTACGACAGGGCCAATCAGCCCCAGCATTTT | CASSYDRANQPQHF
- | - | TRBJ2-1 | TRBV6-4 | TGTGCCAGCAGTGACTCAGCGGGCCCATACAATGAGCAGTTCTTC | CASSDSAGPYNEQFF
- | TRBD1 | TRBJ2-7 | TRBV6-5 | TGTGCCAGCAGCGAGGGTCCGGACAGGGTCTACGAGCAGTACTTC | CASSEGPDRVYEQYF
- | - | TRBJ2-1 | TRBV2 | TGTGCCAGCTCATTGGACAGTGAGAGGAATGAGCAGTTCTTC | CASSLDSERNEQFF
- | - | TRBJ1-4 | TRBV27 | TGTGCCAGCAGTTTAGGCGGTCAGAGTAATGAAAAACTGTTTTTT | CASSLGGQSNEKLFF
once | TRBD1 | TRBJ1-2 | TRBV10-3 | TGTGCCATCAGCCCGACAGGGGCCCGCTACACCTTC | CAISPTGARYTF
- | TRBD1 | TRBJ2-1 | TRBV27 | TGTGCCAGCAGTCGACAGGGGTCTTACAATGAGCAGTTCTTC | CASSRQGSYNEQFF
- | TRBD1 | TRBJ2-7 | TRBV18 | TGTGCCAGCTCACCACCCCCCGGACAGGGCAACGAGCAGTACTTC | CASSPPPGQGNEQYF
once | - | TRBJ2-7 | TRBV5-1 | TGCGCCAGCAGCTTGGGGTTCGGGGGGCGATCACTCGAGCAGTACTTC | CASSLGFGGRSLEQYF
- | TRBD1 | TRBJ2-2 | TRBV6-5 | TGTGCCAGCAGTCCCCGGGACAGGGACACCGGGGAGCTGTTTTTT | CASSPRDRDTGELFF
- | TRBD1 | TRBJ2-7 | TRBV27 | TGTGCCAGCAGTTTCGGGGACAGTACGGTCGAGCAGTACTTC | CASSFGDSTVEQYF
once | - | TRBJ1-1 | TRBV27 | TGTGCCAGCAGCCCCACGGACAGTCACACTGAAGCTTTCTTT | CASSPTDSHTEAFF
- | - | TRBJ1-2 | TRBV2 | TGTGCCAGCAGTGACAGGCCCTCTAACTATGGCTACACCTTC | CASSDRPSNYGYTF
- | - | TRBJ2-5 | TRBV21-1 | TGTGCCAGCATCGCGAAGAGACTCAGGGTGAGCCAAGAGACCCAGTACTTC | CASIAKRLRVSQETQYF
- | TRBD1 | TRBJ2-7 | TRBV13 | TGTGCCAGCAGATCTAACACCGGGACAGCTAAATACGAGCAGTACTTC | CASRSNTGTAKYEQYF
- | - | TRBJ2-5 | TRBV5-6 | TGTGCCAGCAGCTCCAAGACAGGGACTTGGAGAGAGACCCAGTACTTC | CASSSKTGTWRETQYF
- | TRBD2 | TRBJ2-7 | TRBV9 | TGTGCCAGCAGCGTAGTCGGCGGGGGGGCCTCCTACGAGCAGTACTTC | CASSVVGGGASYEQYF
once | TRBD1 | TRBJ1-4 | TRBV19 | TGTGCCAGTAGTACGGACAGGGGGAGGGCAAAACTGTTTTTT | CASSTDRGRAKLFF
- | - | TRBJ1-2 | TRBV30 | TGTGCCTGGAGTAGCCTAGGGCCAGCGGATGGCTACACCTTC | CAWSSLGPADGYTF
- | - | TRBJ2-1 | TRBV6-5 | TGTGCCAGCCTGGGGGGGGGCACCAACAATGAGCAGTTCTTC | CASLGGGTNNEQFF
- | - | TRBJ2-2 | TRBV6-5 | TGTGCCAGCAGTTTTAAACTCGGGGGGGAGCTGTTTTTT | CASSFKLGGELFF
- | - | TRBJ2-7 | TRBV19 | TGTGCCAGTAGTATCACAGCAGCCTACGAGCAGTACTTC | CASSITAAYEQYF
- | TRBD2 | TRBJ2-1 | TRBV3-1/TRBV3-2 | TGTGCCAGCAGCCCTATGCGGGGGGGGTACAATGAGCAGTTCTTC | CASSPMRGGYNEQFF
- | - | TRBJ2-5 | TRBV12-3/TRBV12-4 | TGTGCCAGCAGCCCGGGGGTTGTGACCCAGTACTTC | CASSPGVVTQYF
- | - | TRBJ2-5 | TRBV30 | TGTGCCTGGAGAGGTGACAGCCAAGAGACCCAGTACTTC | CAWRGDSQETQYF
once | - | TRBJ2-7 | TRBV27 | TGTGCCAGCAGCTTCGACAGCCCCTACGAGCAGTACTTC | CASSFDSPYEQYF
- | - | TRBJ2-4 | TRBV7-2 | TGTGCCAGCAGCTTCTCTTATCAGGGACTTTTATACTTC | CASSFSYQGLLYF
few | - | TRBJ2-7 | TRBV19 | TGTGCCAGTAGTATCCGGGGGTTAACCTACGAGCAGTACTTC | CASSIRGLTYEQYF
- | - | TRBJ1-3 | TRBV5-1 | TGCGCCTGCACAGGGGGAAACACCATATATTTT | CACTGGNTIYF
few | - | TRBJ2-5 | TRBV28 | TGTGCCAGCATAGGGGTAGGAGCGACCCAGTACTTC | CASIGVGATQYF
- | - | TRBJ1-2 | TRBV7-9 | TGTGCCAGCAGCCTAGACAGAACCCTCTACACCTTC | CASSLDRTLYTF
- | TRBD1 | TRBJ1-1 | TRBV6-5 | TGTGCCAGCTGTACAGGGGGCTTGAACACTGAAGCTTTCTTT | CASCTGGLNTEAFF
- | TRBD2 | TRBJ2-2 | TRBV11-3 | TGTGCCAGCAGCTTACTAGCGGGGGGAACCGGGGAGCTGTTTTTT | CASSLLAGGTGELFF
- | - | TRBJ1-4 | TRBV7-9 | TGTGCCAGCAGCTTAGACGGGGGGTTTAATGAAAAACTGTTTTTT | CASSLDGGFNEKLFF
- | - | TRBJ2-1 | TRBV11-3 | TGTGCCAGCAGCAAGCGAGGGCAGAATGAGCAGTTCTTC | CASSKRGQNEQFF
- | TRBD1 | TRBJ2-1 | TRBV29-1 | TGCAGCGTTGATGGCGCCGGGACAGGGTATAATGAGCAGTTCTTC | CSVDGAGTGYNEQFF
once | - | TRBJ2-1 | TRBV5-1 | TGCGCCAGCAGCCCGGTTCAGGGCGGTGAGCAGTTCTTC | CASSPVQGGEQFF
- | - | TRBJ1-1 | TRBV24-1 | TGTGCCACCAGTGATTTAGAGATGTTTAAGGCTTTCTTT | CATSDLEMFKAFF
- | - | TRBJ1-3 | TRBV7-8 | TGTGCCAGCAGCTCGGGACAAAATAGAAACACCATATATTTT | CASSSGQNRNTIYF
- | TRBD2 | TRBJ2-5 | TRBV29-1 | TGCAGCGCCGAGGGTGCTAGCGGGGGGGTAAAGACCCAGTACTTC | CSAEGASGGVKTQYF
few | TRBD1 | TRBJ1-2 | TRBV6-5 | TGTGCCAGCAGCTACGGCGGGACAGGGGGGTATGGCTACACCTTC | CASSYGGTGGYGYTF
- | - | TRBJ2-5 | TRBV2 | TGTGCCAGCAGTGAACGCTGGAGAACAGAGACCCAGTACTTC | CASSERWRTETQYF
- | TRBD1 | TRBJ1-1 | TRBV5-1 | TGCGCCAGCAGCCCGGACAGGGGGCTGAACACTGAAGCTTTCTTT | CASSPDRGLNTEAFF
- | - | TRBJ2-5 | TRBV6-5 | TGTGCCAGCAGTTACTCGCTCCAGGAGACCCAGTACTTC | CASSYSLQETQYF
once | - | TRBJ1-6 | TRBV19 | TGTGCCAGTAAGCCCAGGGTAGCGGGTTCACCCCTCCACTTT | CASKPRVAGSPLHF
few | TRBD2 | TRBJ2-5 | TRBV2 | TGTGCCAGCAGGGAACTAGCGGGGGCCATCCAAGAGACCCAGTACTTC | CASRELAGAIQETQYF
- | - | TRBJ2-1 | TRBV12-5 | TGTGCTGCCTCCACGGGAGCCTACAATGAGCAGTTCTTC | CAASTGAYNEQFF
- | - | TRBJ1-1 | TRBV18 | TGTGCCAGCTCACCGCAGGGTTGGGACACTGAAGCTTTCTTT | CASSPQGWDTEAFF
- | - | TRBJ1-1 | TRBV27 | TGTGCCAGCAGTTTCGCGGGGTTATGGGCTGAAGCTTTCTTT | CASSFAGLWAEAFF
once | - | TRBJ1-1 | TRBV6-6 | TGTGCCAGCAGTTCATGGGGGGACACTGAAGCTTTCTTT | CASSSWGDTEAFF
- | TRBD1 | TRBJ2-1 | TRBV11-2 | TGTGCCAGCAGCTTAGAATTCTTAGGTGGGACAGCACTTAATGAGCAGTTCTTC | CASSLEFLGGTALNEQFF
- | - | TRBJ2-7 | TRBV4-1 | TGCGCCAGCAGCCAAGGGTTCGGGGGGCTAGCCTACGAGCAGTACTTC | CASSQGFGGLAYEQYF
- | TRBD1 | TRBJ1-3 | TRBV7-9 | TGTGCCAGCAGCCTACAGGGGCAAACGAAAAACACCATATATTTT | CASSLQGQTKNTIYF
- | TRBD2 | TRBJ2-7 | TRBV5-4 | TGTGCCAGCAGCTTAACAGCCCTAGCGGGGGTCGTGTGGGAGCAGTACTTC | CASSLTALAGVVWEQYF